This entry lists 20 T cell receptor beta chains sequenced from one sample in a study of Graves' ophthalmopathy and Graves' hyperthyroidism. RNA transcripts were the source from which TCR beta CDR3 regions were amplified. HTBI-primed RT-PCR formed the first round, and a multiplex PCR formed the second. TCRdb re-called the multiplex PCR reads with MiXCR, one entry per CDR3 protein. The sample records roughly 160,000 distinct CDR3 sequences, 39% being singletons. The sample consisted of peripheral blood. These receptors were collected from a man aged 25 to 40 with Graves' ophthalmopathy.

This clonotype was detected ten times or more. This sequence joins TRBV14 and TRBJ2-7; D remains unclear. The length of the CDR3 is 12 residues. V lost 4 bases to trimming and J lost 0 bases, with 4 bases between them. CDR1 is SGHDN, CDR2 FVKESK, per germline. In DNA form, the CDR3 reads TGTGCCAGCAGCCGCAGCTCCTACGAGCAGTACTTC. Translated, it gives CASSRSSYEQYF.

The V and J genes are TRBV19 and TRBJ1-2, with TRBD1 identical over 7 bases. CDR1 and CDR2 from the germline V gene are LNHDA and SQIVND (reference sequence). V was pared by 4 bases and J by 0 bases, with 5 bases of the junction left unmatched. This CDR3 has 15 amino acids. CDR3: CASSRGQQSNYGYTF. The CDR3 DNA reads as TGTGCCAGTAGTAGGGGACAGCAATCTAACTATGGCTACACCTTC.

This clonotype was found many times. The chain has TRBV6-1 and TRBJ2-3, with 10 bases fitting TRBD2. The germline V gene has CDR1 MNHNS and CDR2 SASEGT. Trimming took 2 bases from V and 1 from J; bases not matched to a gene: 9. The CDR3 loop spans 18 amino acids. CDR3 in amino acids: CASSEYLAGVGGTDTQYF. CDR3 DNA: TGTGCCAGCAGTGAATATCTAGCGGGAGTGGGAGGCACAGATACGCAGTATTTT.

This clonotype was counted many times. The chain combines TRBV10-3 with TRBJ1-1; D possibly corresponds to TRBD1 (5 bases). The CDR3 consists of 14 residues. CDR1 ENHRY and CDR2 SYGVKD come from the germline V gene. Trimming shortened V by 6 bases and J by 1 base, and 12 bases separated the two germline ends. CDR3 sequence: CAISTGQGNTEAFF. The CDR3 DNA reads as TGTGCCATCAGCACGGGGCAGGGGAACACTGAAGCTTTCTTT.

The table lists this clonotype with many counts. The rearrangement joins TRBV6-5 to TRBJ2-7, with TRBD2 identical over 10 bases. The junction had 9 bases not matched to a gene; V was cut back by 0 bases and J by 4 bases. Germline-derived CDR1 and CDR2 are MNHEY and SVGAGI. The CDR3 has 17 residues. The CDR3 sequence is CASSYSSASGSGYEQYF. The CDR3 DNA follows: TGTGCCAGCAGTTACTCATCCGCTAGCGGGAGTGGTTACGAGCAGTACTTC.

In regard to this clonotype: At one end the junction does not follow the germline gene, possibly because of a read error. This CDR3 reads CAWSDALAKNIQCF. CDR3 DNA: TGTGCCTGGAGTGACGCTCTAGCCAAAAACATTCAGTGCTTC. The chain links TRBV30 to TRBJ2-4; D may be TRBD2 (5 bases). The CDR3 spans 14 residues. The V gene's germline CDR1 is GTSNPN and CDR2 SVGIG (reference sequence).

This chain uses TRBV7-3 with TRBJ1-6; no definite D call. Germline CDR1 and CDR2: SGHTA and FQGTGA. V gave up 3 bases and J gave up 7 bases, with 10 bases separating them. There are 14 residues in the CDR3. CDR3 residues: CASSLKAPNSPLHF. The DNA of the CDR3 is TGTGCCAGCAGCTTGAAGGCCCCGAATTCACCCCTCCACTTT.

Many counts were recorded for this clonotype. The chain joins TRBV20-1 to TRBJ1-2, with TRBD1 as a possible D gene (5 bases). Trimming stripped 5 bases from V and 4 bases from J, with 11 bases between. The V gene's germline CDR1 is DFQATT and CDR2 SNEGSKA (reference sequence). The CDR3 loop spans 12 amino acids. Here the CDR3 reads CSAPWDFYGYTF. CDR3 coding DNA: TGCAGTGCTCCGTGGGACTTCTATGGCTACACCTTC.

This clonotype was observed many times. The J gene is TRBJ1-5, the V gene TRBV6-2 or TRBV6-3; weak D call: TRBD1 (5 bases). This CDR3 is built from 13 residues. Trimming removed 6 bases from V and 6 bases from J, with 12 bases in between. Germline V gene data show CDR1 as MNHEY and CDR2 as SVGEGT. CDR3 nucleotides: TGTGCCAGCAGCGCAGGGCTTGGTCAGCCCCAGCATTTT. Protein: CASSAGLGQPQHF.

This clonotype was detected many times. CDR3 sequence reads: CAWNGGATGELFF. The CDR3 DNA is TGTGCCTGGAACGGGGGGGCCACCGGGGAGCTGTTTTTT. The genes are TRBV30 and TRBJ2-2, with 8 bases lining up with TRBD2. Germline V gives CDR1 GTSNPN, CDR2 SVGIG (reference sequence). J was trimmed by 4 bases and V by 4 bases; bases with no gene match: 2. This CDR3 spans 13 amino acids.

This chain joins TRBV7-6 and TRBJ2-7; D remains unclear. Germline V gene sequence: CDR1 SGHVS, CDR2 FNYEAQ. Trimming cost V 5 bases and J 9 bases, with 17 bases left between them. The CDR3 totals 13 residues. In DNA, the CDR3 is TGTGCCAGCAGCCAGTTTGGAGCCTCTCGGCAGTACTTC. Translating gives CASSQFGASRQYF.

This clonotype occurred many times. J is TRBJ2-7 and V is TRBV27, with D maybe TRBD2 (6 bases). CDR3 size: 13 residues. Germline CDR1 is MNHEY and CDR2 is SMNVEV (reference sequence). Trimming took 3 bases from V and 2 from J, leaving 8 bases between them. CDR3 coding DNA: TGTGCCAGCAGTTTGGGACTGGCCTACGAGCAGTACTTC. Translation gives CASSLGLAYEQYF.

V is TRBV12-3 or TRBV12-4 and J is TRBJ1-2; unclear D gene. V was trimmed by 9 bases and J by 0 bases, leaving 17 bases between them. The CDR3 has 15 residues. As DNA, the CDR3 is TGTGCCAGTAGGTCGGACCTCATAACTAACTATGGCTACACCTTC. It is translated as CASRSDLITNYGYTF.

The chain combines TRBV5-6 with TRBJ2-7; 11 positions match TRBD2. Germline V CDR1 and CDR2: SGHDT, YYEEEE. The V gene end was trimmed by 2 bases and the J gene end by 4 bases; junction bases not matched to a gene: 5. This CDR3 spans 15 amino acids. The DNA of the CDR3 is TGTGCCAGCAGCTTAACCACTAGCGGGAGATACGAGCAGTACTTC. It encodes CASSLTTSGRYEQYF. Full variable domain (rest looked up from reference TRBV5-6 and TRBJ2-7): DAGVTQSPTHLIKTRGQQVTLRCSPKSGHDTVSWYQQALGQGPQFIFQYYEEEERQRGNFPDRFSGHQFPNYSSELNVNALLLGDSALYLCASSLTTSGRYEQYFGPGTRLTVT.

This clonotype was observed many times. CDR3 residues: CASYGLAGGPGEQYF. CDR3 nucleotide sequence: TGTGCCTCCTACGGACTAGCGGGAGGGCCGGGTGAGCAGTACTTC. The chain links TRBV6-5 to TRBJ2-7; 15 nucleotides match TRBD2. Losses at the gene ends were 11 bases for V and 7 bases for J; bases not matched to a gene: 12. The CDR3 consists of 15 residues. Per the germline V gene, CDR1 is MNHEY and CDR2 is SVGAGI.

This clonotype has at least ten counts. The J gene is TRBJ2-4, the V gene TRBV18; TRBD1 might be the D (7 bases). Trimming shortened V by 0 bases and J by 0 bases, and 9 bases separated the two germline ends. This CDR3 has 16 residues. Germline CDR1 and CDR2: KGHSH and LQKENI. This CDR3 is CASSPPEGAAKNIQYF. The CDR3 coding sequence is TGTGCCAGCTCACCACCGGAGGGGGCAGCCAAAAACATTCAGTACTTC. The variable domain in full, with the rest retrieved from reference TRBV18 and TRBJ2-4, is NAGVMQNPRHLVRRRGQEARLRCSPMKGHSHVYWYRQLPEEGLKFMVYLQKENIIDESGMPKERFSAEFPKEGPSILRIQQVVRGDSAAYFCASSPPEGAAKNIQYFGAGTRLSVL.

The chain has TRBV6-2 or TRBV6-3 and TRBJ1-5, with D unclear. Germline V CDR1 and CDR2: MNHEY, SVGEGT. Trimming took off 3 bases at V and 7 bases at J, with 10 bases between the two ends. The CDR3 consists of 13 residues. DNA of the CDR3: TGTGCCAGCAGTTATAACATCTACCAGCCCCAGCATTTT. Encoded protein: CASSYNIYQPQHF.

This chain joins TRBV19 and TRBJ1-1; a weak D match, TRBD1 (5 bases). There are 16 residues in the CDR3. Germline lookup yields CDR1 LNHDA and CDR2 SQIVND (reference sequence). Trimming took off 3 bases at V and 1 base at J, with 15 bases between the two ends. In DNA, the CDR3 is TGTGCCAGTAGTATCAGTCCAGGGCTAGGGAACACTGAAGCTTTCTTT. Translating gives CASSISPGLGNTEAFF.

This chain uses TRBV7-2 with TRBJ2-5; D may correspond to TRBD1 or TRBD2 (6 bases each). V was cut by 4 bases and J by 3 bases, with 15 bases left in between. The CDR3 contains 15 residues. Germline CDR1 reads SGHTA; CDR2 reads FQGNSA. Here the CDR3 DNA reads TGTGCCAGCAGCTGGACACAGGGAGGTGAAGAGACCCAGTACTTC. This sequence encodes CASSWTQGGEETQYF.

This clonotype was found many times. V gene TRBV2 combines with J gene TRBJ1-2; 8 bases are shared with TRBD1. The CDR3 is 14 amino acids. Germline V gene sequence: CDR1 SNHLY, CDR2 FYNNEI. Losses at the gene ends were 6 bases for V and 1 base for J; bases not matched to a gene: 4. The CDR3 is CASSPGGFNYGYTF. The DNA of the CDR3 is TGTGCCAGCAGCCCAGGGGGCTTTAACTATGGCTACACCTTC.